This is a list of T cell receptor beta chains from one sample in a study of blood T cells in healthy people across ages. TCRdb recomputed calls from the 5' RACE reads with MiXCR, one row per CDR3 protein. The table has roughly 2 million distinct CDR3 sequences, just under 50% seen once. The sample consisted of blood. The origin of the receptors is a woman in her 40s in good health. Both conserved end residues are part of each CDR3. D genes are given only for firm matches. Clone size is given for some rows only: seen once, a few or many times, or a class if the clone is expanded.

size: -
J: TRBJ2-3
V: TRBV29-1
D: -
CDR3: CSDSRDGDTQYF
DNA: TGCAGCGACAGCAGGGACGGAGATACGCAGTATTTT

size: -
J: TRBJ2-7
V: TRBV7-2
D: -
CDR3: CASSLARSGFYEQYF
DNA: TGTGCCAGCAGCTTAGCGCGGTCCGGATTCTACGAGCAGTACTTC

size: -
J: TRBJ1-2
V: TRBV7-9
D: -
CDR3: CASSLKERDAGYTF
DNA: TGTGCCAGCAGCTTAAAGGAAAGGGACGCCGGCTACACCTTC

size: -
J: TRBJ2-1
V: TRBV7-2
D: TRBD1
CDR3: CASSFGDRYNEQFF
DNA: TGTGCCAGCAGCTTTGGGGACAGATACAATGAGCAGTTCTTC

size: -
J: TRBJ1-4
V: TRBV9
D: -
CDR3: CASSVRGGSEKLFF
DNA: TGTGCCAGCAGCGTTAGGGGGGGAAGTGAAAAACTGTTTTTT

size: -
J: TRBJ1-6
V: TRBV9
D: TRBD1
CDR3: CASSVATGANSPLHF
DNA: TGTGCCAGCAGCGTAGCTACAGGGGCGAATTCACCCCTCCACTTT

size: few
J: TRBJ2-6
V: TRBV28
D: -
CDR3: CASSPAASSGANVLTF
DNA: TGTGCCAGCAGTCCCGCGGCCAGCTCTGGGGCCAACGTCCTGACTTTC

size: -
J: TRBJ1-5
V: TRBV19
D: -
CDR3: CASSIFGIGNQPQHF
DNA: TGTGCCAGTAGTATTTTTGGAATAGGCAATCAGCCCCAGCATTTT

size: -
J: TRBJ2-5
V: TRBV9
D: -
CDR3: CASSVVGGGVQTQYF
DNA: TGTGCCAGCAGCGTAGTGGGGGGGGGCGTTCAGACCCAGTACTTC

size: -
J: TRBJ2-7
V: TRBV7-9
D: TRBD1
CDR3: CASSILLGTGYAQQYF
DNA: TGTGCCAGCAGTATATTACTCGGGACAGGGTACGCGCAGCAGTACTTC

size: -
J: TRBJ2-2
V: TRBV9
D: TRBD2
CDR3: CASSTGTRSSGELFF
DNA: TGTGCCAGCAGCACCGGGACTAGGAGCTCCGGGGAGCTGTTTTTT

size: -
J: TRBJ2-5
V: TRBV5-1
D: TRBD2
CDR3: CASSPTSGVEGEQYF
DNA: TGCGCCAGCAGCCCTACTAGCGGGGTCGAGGGTGAGCAGTACTTC

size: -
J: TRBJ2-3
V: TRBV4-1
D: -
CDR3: CASSPGPTGTDTQYF
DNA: TGCGCCAGCAGCCCCGGACCTACCGGCACAGATACGCAGTATTTT

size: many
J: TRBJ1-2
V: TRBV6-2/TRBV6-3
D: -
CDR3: CASRRQANYGYTF
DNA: TGTGCCAGCAGGCGACAGGCAAACTATGGCTACACCTTC

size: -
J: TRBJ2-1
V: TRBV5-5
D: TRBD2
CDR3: CASSRGEAGGDIHNEQFF
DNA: TGTGCCAGCAGCCGGGGCGAAGCGGGGGGAGACATACACAATGAGCAGTTCTTC

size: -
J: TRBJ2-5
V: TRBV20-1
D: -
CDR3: CSASYSRRETQYF
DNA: TGCAGTGCTTCATACTCGAGGCGGGAGACCCAGTACTTC

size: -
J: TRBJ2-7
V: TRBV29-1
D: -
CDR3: CSVDRQDNEQYF
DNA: TGCAGCGTTGATAGACAGGATAATGAGCAGTACTTC

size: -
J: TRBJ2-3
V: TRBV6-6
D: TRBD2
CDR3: CASSYERGGRDTQYF
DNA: TGTGCCAGCAGTTACGAGCGGGGGGGCCGCGATACGCAGTATTTT

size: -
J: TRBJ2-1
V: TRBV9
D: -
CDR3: CASSRILQGTSYNEQFF
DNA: TGTGCCAGCAGCCGAATTCTCCAGGGGACATCCTACAATGAGCAGTTCTTC

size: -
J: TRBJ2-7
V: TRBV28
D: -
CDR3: CASSLAGRGRENNEQYF
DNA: TGTGCCAGCAGTTTAGCGGGGAGGGGGCGGGAAAACAATGAGCAGTACTTC

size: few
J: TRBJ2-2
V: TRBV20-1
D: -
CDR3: CSARASGAGTGELFF
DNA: TGCAGTGCTAGGGCCTCGGGGGCGGGCACCGGGGAGCTGTTTTTT

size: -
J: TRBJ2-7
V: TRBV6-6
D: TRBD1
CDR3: CASSYVPGQGFYEQYF
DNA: TGTGCCAGCAGTTACGTACCGGGACAGGGGTTCTACGAGCAGTACTTC

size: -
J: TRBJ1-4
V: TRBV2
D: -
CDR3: CASRKGDVNEKLFF
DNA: TGTGCCAGCAGGAAGGGAGATGTCAATGAAAAACTGTTTTTT

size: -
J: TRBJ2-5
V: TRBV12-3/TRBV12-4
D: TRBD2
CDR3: CASSYFADGLAGTETQYF
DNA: TGTGCCAGCAGTTATTTTGCCGACGGACTAGCGGGGACAGAGACCCAGTACTTC

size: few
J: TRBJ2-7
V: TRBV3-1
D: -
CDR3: CASSRIDRSYEQYF
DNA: TGTGCCAGCAGCCGAATTGATCGTTCCTACGAGCAGTACTTC

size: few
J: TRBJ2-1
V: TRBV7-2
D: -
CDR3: CASSLRQAGSRGYEQFF
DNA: TGTGCCAGCAGCCTCCGACAGGCTGGCTCTCGAGGCTATGAGCAGTTCTTC

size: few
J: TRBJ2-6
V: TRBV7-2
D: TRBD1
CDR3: CASSFRAGGPAISGANVLTF
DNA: TGTGCCAGCAGCTTCCGGGCAGGGGGCCCGGCGATCTCTGGGGCCAACGTCCTGACTTTC

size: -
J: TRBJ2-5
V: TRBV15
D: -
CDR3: CATSRDATLFTETQYF
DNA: TGTGCCACCAGCAGAGATGCCACTTTGTTTACGGAGACCCAGTACTTC

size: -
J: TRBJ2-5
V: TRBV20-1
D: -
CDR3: CSARDCQETQYF
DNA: TGCAGTGCTAGAGATTGCCAAGAGACCCAGTACTTC

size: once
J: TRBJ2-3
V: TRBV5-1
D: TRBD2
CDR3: CASSPIGTSGSTDTQYF
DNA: TGCGCCAGCAGCCCGATTGGGACTAGCGGAAGCACAGATACGCAGTATTTT

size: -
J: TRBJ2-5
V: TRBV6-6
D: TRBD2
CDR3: CASRTAGGQETQYF
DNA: TGTGCCAGCAGGACCGCGGGGGGCCAAGAGACCCAGTACTTC

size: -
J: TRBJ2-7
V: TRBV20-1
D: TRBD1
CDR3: CSAFSRDRIHEQYF
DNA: TGCAGTGCTTTTTCCCGGGACAGGATCCACGAGCAGTACTTC

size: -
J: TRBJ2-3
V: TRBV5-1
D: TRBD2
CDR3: CASSRGGTSGASTDTQYF
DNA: TGCGCCAGCAGCCGCGGAGGGACTAGCGGGGCTAGCACAGATACGCAGTATTTT

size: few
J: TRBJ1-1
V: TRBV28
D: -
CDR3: CASSFPSTGKNTEAFF
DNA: TGTGCCAGCAGTTTTCCTTCGACAGGAAAGAACACTGAAGCTTTCTTT

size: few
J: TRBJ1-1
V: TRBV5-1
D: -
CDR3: CASSPLPKGVGTEAFF
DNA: TGCGCCAGCAGCCCCCTCCCAAAGGGAGTGGGTACTGAAGCTTTCTTT

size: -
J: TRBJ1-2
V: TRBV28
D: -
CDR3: CASSLDNRNYGYTF
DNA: TGTGCCAGCAGTTTAGACAATCGGAACTATGGCTACACCTTC

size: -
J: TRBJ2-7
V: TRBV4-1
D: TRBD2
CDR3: CASSQDPGTSADEQYF
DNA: TGCGCCAGCAGCCAAGATCCCGGGACTAGCGCCGACGAGCAGTACTTC

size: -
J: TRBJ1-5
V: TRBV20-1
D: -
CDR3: CSARTSSSGYGNQPQHF
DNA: TGCAGTGCAAGGACATCGTCTTCGGGCTATGGCAATCAGCCCCAGCATTTT

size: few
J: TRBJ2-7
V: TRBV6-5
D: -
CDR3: CASRRQVSTYEQYF
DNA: TGTGCCAGCAGACGACAGGTCTCTACCTACGAGCAGTACTTC

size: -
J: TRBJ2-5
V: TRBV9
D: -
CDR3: CASSEANSQQQETQYF
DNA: TGTGCCAGCAGCGAGGCTAATTCCCAACAACAAGAGACCCAGTACTTC

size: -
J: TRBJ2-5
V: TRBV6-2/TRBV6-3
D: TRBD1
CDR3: CASRKTGIQETQYF
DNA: TGTGCCAGCAGGAAGACAGGGATCCAAGAGACCCAGTACTTC

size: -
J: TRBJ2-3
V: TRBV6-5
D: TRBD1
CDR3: CASSSVVWTGATDTQYF
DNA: TGTGCCAGCAGTTCAGTGGTGTGGACAGGAGCCACAGATACGCAGTATTTT

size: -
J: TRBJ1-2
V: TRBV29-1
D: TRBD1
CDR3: CSVGGQGQDGYTF
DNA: TGCAGCGTAGGCGGACAGGGTCAGGATGGCTACACCTTC

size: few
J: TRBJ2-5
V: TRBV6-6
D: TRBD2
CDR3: CASSYSSGGAQETQYF
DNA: TGTGCCAGCAGTTACTCTAGCGGGGGGGCCCAAGAGACCCAGTACTTC

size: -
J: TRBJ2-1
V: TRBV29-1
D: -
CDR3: CSVGGLGTGQFF
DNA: TGCAGCGTTGGGGGTCTCGGAACGGGGCAGTTCTTC

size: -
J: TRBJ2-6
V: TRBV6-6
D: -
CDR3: CASSYVLGPGANVLTF
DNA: TGTGCCAGCAGTTACGTTCTGGGACCTGGGGCCAACGTCCTGACTTTC

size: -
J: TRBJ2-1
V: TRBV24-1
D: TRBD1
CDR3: CATSDPGQTGYNEQFF
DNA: TGTGCCACCAGTGACCCGGGACAGACGGGGTACAATGAGCAGTTCTTC

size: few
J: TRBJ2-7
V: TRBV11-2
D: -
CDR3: CASSLRPLAYEQYF
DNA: TGTGCCAGCAGCTTAAGGCCCCTTGCCTACGAGCAGTACTTC

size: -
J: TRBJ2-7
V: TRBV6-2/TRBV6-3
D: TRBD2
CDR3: CASSYRGLALSYVQYF
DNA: TGTGCCAGCAGTTACCGGGGACTAGCGCTATCCTACGTGCAGTACTTC